The next 4 T cell receptor beta chains were all read from a single sample in a study of T cell responses to AZD1222 COVID-19 vaccine. Using immunoSEQ multiplex PCR, the repertoire was profiled, and TCRdb retains in-frame clones only, with some absent. The table lists approximately 98,000 clones, approximately 89% of them singletons. Material: peripheral blood, obtained on day 0 of MenACWY control vaccination. These receptors all come from an adult in good health.

The genes are TRBV2 and TRBJ1-5; D is perhaps TRBD1 (5 bases). The V and J ends lost 0 bases and 9 bases respectively, with 6 bases between them. Germline V gene data show CDR1 as SNHLY and CDR2 as FYNNEI. CDR3 length equals 12 residues. The CDR3 here is CASSEAGGPQHF. The CDR3 nucleotides read TGTGCCAGCAGTGAAGCGGGGGGGCCCCAGCATTTT.

This chain links TRBV5-1 with TRBJ1-1; D is unclear. With 0 bases removed from V and 5 bases from J, the gap between germline ends came to 8 bases. CDR3 length equals 13 residues. Germline CDR1 reads SGHRS; CDR2 reads YFSETQ. CDR3 sequence: CASSLALRTEAFF. DNA for the CDR3: TGCGCCAGCAGCTTGGCCTTAAGGACTGAAGCTTTCTTT.

Remarks on this clone: Germline and junction disagree at one end, which may indicate a read error. The chain is built from TRBV5-4 and TRBJ2-5; tentatively, D is TRBD1 or TRBD2 (6 bases each). CDR1 and CDR2 (germline): SGHNT, YYREEE (reference sequence). The CDR3 loop spans 16 amino acids. The CDR3 is CASCLLGGDDQETQYF. The CDR3 DNA sequence: TGTGCCAGCTGCTTGTTGGGGGGCGACGATCAAGAGACCCAGTACTTC.

The chain employs TRBV27 and TRBJ2-7; 10 nucleotides align to TRBD2. Germline V gene lookup returns CDR1 MNHEY and CDR2 SMNVEV (reference sequence). V shed 3 bases, J shed 0 bases, and the junction held 2 bases outside the gene matches. The CDR3 consists of 15 residues. The CDR3 is CASSLSGGASYEQYF. DNA of the CDR3: TGTGCCAGCAGTTTGAGCGGGGGGGCCTCCTACGAGCAGTACTTC.